Sequencing of this TCR beta chain was carried out in a study of blood T cell repertoires in COVID-19. Looking at the study overall: Acute and convalescent COVID-19 specimens originated in the United States, Italy and Spain. PBMCs, B-cell-depleted T cells, or T cells provided the cDNA or gDNA that made up the material.

The germline V gene encodes CDR1 SGHRS and CDR2 YFSETQ. The CDR3 sequence is 16 residues long. Between the trimmed V and J ends, which lost 0 bases and 3 bases, there was a span of 16 bases. Original data processing: Estimated nucleated cell counts came from reference gene primer amplification. The assay was immunoSEQ multiplex PCR, and TCRdb's table has in-frame clones only and misses some. V and J calls and clone size are as listed in that table; D and trimming were resolved from the DNA. This table has about 300,000 clones, approximately 91% appearing once. This clone was observed a single time. The V call is TRBV5-1, the J call TRBJ2-7; possibly TRBD2 for D (7 bases). The sequenced sample was peripheral blood. The sequence came from a man aged 18 to 29 with active or convalescent COVID-19. The CDR3 sequence: CASSLVTGRDLYEQYF. The CDR3 DNA sequence: TGCGCCAGCAGCTTGGTAACAGGGAGGGATCTCTACGAGCAGTACTTC.